This is a list of T cell receptor beta chains from one sample in a study of blood T cell repertoires in COVID-19. Data came from immunoSEQ multiplex PCR; TCRdb stores just in-frame clones and leaves some out. This table holds some 200,000 clones, 70% to 90% found once. The sequenced sample was peripheral blood. These receptors came from a woman aged 55-69 years with COVID-19, enrolled during active disease. Both conserved end residues are part of each CDR3. A D gene is named only where the DNA matches it firmly. Clone size appears in some rows only: once, few, many, or a class for an expanded clone.

d_gene,j_gene,abundance,v_gene,CDR3aa,CDR3nt
.,TRBJ1-5,.,TRBV6-1,CASSESAGFGPQHF,TGTGCCAGCAGTGAGTCCGCAGGCTTCGGCCCCCAGCATTTT
TRBD2,TRBJ2-1,.,TRBV15,CATSRDLLAGGNEQFF,TGTGCCACCAGCAGAGATCTGCTAGCGGGGGGTAATGAGCAGTTCTTC
.,TRBJ2-2,few,TRBV4-3,CASSLNRGGLTNTGELFF,TGCGCCAGCAGCCTCAATAGGGGGGGTCTCACGAACACCGGGGAGCTGTTTTTT
TRBD2,TRBJ2-5,.,TRBV28,CASRTSGHQETQYF,TGTGCCAGCAGGACTAGCGGGCACCAAGAGACCCAGTACTTC
.,TRBJ2-7,few,TRBV5-6,CASSFGGPHRGPYEQYF,TGTGCCAGCAGCTTTGGGGGGCCCCACAGGGGACCCTACGAGCAGTACTTC
TRBD1,TRBJ2-1,.,TRBV11-2,CASSKTGTGWYNEQFF,TGTGCCAGCAGTAAAACCGGGACAGGGTGGTACAATGAGCAGTTCTTC
.,TRBJ1-2,.,TRBV6-1,CASSEVPSGRYYGYTF,TGTGCCAGCAGTGAAGTTCCCTCAGGGAGGTACTATGGCTACACCTTC
.,TRBJ1-5,.,TRBV30,CAWRSNGQNQPQHF,TGTGCCTGGAGGTCCAACGGACAAAATCAGCCCCAGCATTTT
TRBD1,TRBJ1-3,.,TRBV7-9,CASTSKGQGVGNTIYF,TGTGCCAGCACCTCGAAGGGACAGGGGGTAGGAAACACCATATATTTT
.,TRBJ2-5,.,TRBV27,CASSSSVIRETQYF,TGTGCCAGCAGTTCTAGCGTGATAAGGGAGACCCAGTACTTC
.,TRBJ1-2,.,TRBV28,CASSLSYGYTF,TGTGCCAGCAGTTTATCCTACGGCTACACCTTC
.,TRBJ2-7,.,TRBV9,CASSVDSGWLGDEQYF,TGTGCCAGCAGCGTAGACTCGGGATGGCTCGGAGACGAGCAGTACTTC
.,TRBJ2-7,.,TRBV7-2,CASSSKYEQYF,TGTGCCAGCAGCTCTAAGTACGAGCAGTACTTC
TRBD2,TRBJ2-4,once,TRBV7-2,CASSRTSPAKNIQYF,TGTGCCAGCAGCCGGACTAGCCCGGCCAAAAACATTCAGTACTTC
TRBD2,TRBJ2-1,once,TRBV24-1,CATSDFGGRRNNEQFF,TGTGCCACCAGTGATTTCGGCGGGAGGCGAAACAATGAGCAGTTCTTC
TRBD2,TRBJ2-1,.,TRBV6-1,CASSAKGLALIYNEQFF,TGTGCCAGCAGTGCAAAAGGACTAGCCCTAATTTACAATGAGCAGTTCTTC
TRBD1,TRBJ2-7,.,TRBV7-3,CASSFGDRVSHEQYF,TGTGCCAGCAGCTTCGGGGACAGGGTCAGTCACGAGCAGTACTTC
TRBD2,TRBJ2-3,.,TRBV19,CASHGRGSTDTQYF,TGTGCCAGTCATGGGAGGGGAAGCACAGATACGCAGTATTTT
.,TRBJ2-6,.,TRBV4-3,CASSQGMANVLTF,TGCGCCAGCAGCCAAGGTATGGCCAACGTCCTGACTTTC
TRBD1,TRBJ1-2,.,TRBV9,CASSAHPRDSYGYTF,TGTGCCAGCAGCGCCCACCCTAGGGACAGCTATGGCTACACCTTC
.,TRBJ2-3,.,TRBV3-1/TRBV3-2,CASSRGGGGPTDTQYF,TGTGCCAGCAGCCGGGGCGGGGGCGGCCCCACAGATACGCAGTATTTT
.,TRBJ1-2,.,TRBV6-5,CASSYDPLGYGYTF,TGTGCCAGCAGTTACGATCCGCTCGGCTATGGCTACACCTTC
TRBD1,TRBJ1-5,few,TRBV24-1,CATSGRDRNNQPQHF,TGTGCCACCAGTGGCCGGGACAGAAATAATCAGCCCCAGCATTTT
TRBD1,TRBJ1-2,.,TRBV7-2,CASTRDRGLSNYGYTF,TGTGCCAGCACCCGGGACAGGGGGCTTTCTAACTATGGCTACACCTTC
.,TRBJ1-1,.,TRBV3-1/TRBV3-2,CASSLLGGAGNTEAFF,TGTGCCAGCAGCCTCTTAGGCGGGGCTGGAAACACTGAAGCTTTCTTT
TRBD2,TRBJ2-1,.,TRBV4-2,CASSQGGGSGSSYNEQFF,TGTGCCAGCAGCCAAGGCGGGGGTAGCGGGAGCTCCTACAATGAGCAGTTCTTC
.,TRBJ1-3,once,TRBV6-2/TRBV6-3,CASSPQRQDLSGNTIYF,TGTGCCAGCAGTCCCCAAAGACAGGACCTCTCTGGAAACACCATATATTTT
.,TRBJ2-4,.,TRBV10-1,CASSDTVNIQYF,TGCGCCAGCAGTGATACTGTAAACATTCAGTACTTC